This T cell receptor (beta chain) was identified in a study of T cells in Graves' hyperthyroidism and ophthalmopathy. Study-wide background: Peripheral blood was secured at the point of initial diagnosis, before any treatment.

Germline CDR1 is MNHEY and CDR2 is SVGEGT. With V trimmed by 6 bases and J by 1 base, 7 bases remained unmatched. The CDR3 consists of 15 residues. The CDR3 regions of TCR beta were amplified from RNA transcripts. Researchers ran a first-round RT-PCR on the TCR CDR3 using the HTBI primer set. A single record per CDR3 protein comes from TCRdb applying MiXCR to the multiplex PCR reads. The sample consists of a few hundred thousand distinct CDR3 sequences, approximately 14% of them appearing once. Sequenced: blood. The clonotype comes from a woman in her 30s with Graves' hyperthyroidism. The rearrangement uses TRBV6-2 or TRBV6-3 and TRBJ1-1, with 8 bases identical to TRBD1. CDR3 sequence: CASSSPDRGNTEAFF. The CDR3 region has the DNA TGTGCCAGCAGCTCCCCAGACAGGGGGAACACTGAAGCTTTCTTT.